These 12 T cell receptor beta chains were all obtained from the same sample, sequenced in a study of vaccination effects on CD4 cells after COVID-19 (dated by TCRdb to 2022 to 2024). The library was built by means of the immunoSEQ multiplex PCR assay. TCRdb holds this immuneACCESS table with in-frame rearrangements only. Some clones are missing; in checked studies, unresolved V genes explain under half, and the rest has no known cause. The sample table holds 25,000 to 30,000 clones, of which about three quarters were seen once. 5.5% to 8% of the sample lies in the top ten. These receptors have no identified antigens. To identify antigen-specific CD4+ T cell clonotypes by their expansion, the ViraFEST assay first stimulated PBMC with viral peptide pools and then applied TCR sequencing. After about 9 days of culture, CD4+ T cells were isolated with the EasySep CD4+ T cell isolation kit. Each participant received two doses of an mRNA SARS-CoV-2 vaccine, either BNT162b2 or mRNA-1273.

The sample consisted of CD4+ T cells from PBMCs cultured with SARS-CoV-2 spike peptides, taken after COVID-19 vaccination. This sample's cell subset or site label indicates: SARS-CoV-2 spike overlapping peptide pool stimulation. The receptor set was obtained from a human donor who received a COVID-19 vaccine. Some clones in this sample may be carry-over from other donors' samples.

This clone has a handful of counts. This chain connects TRBV19 to TRBJ2-1; D remains ambiguous. CDR1 LNHDA and CDR2 SQIVND come from the germline V gene (reference sequence). CDR3 length: 12 residues. The ends were cut back, 5 bases at V and 6 bases at J, with 8 bases in the middle. CDR3 sequence: CASSLRTNEQFF. CDR3 sequence (DNA): TGTGCCAGTAGTCTTCGGACCAATGAGCAGTTCTTC.

The chain carries TRBV28 and TRBJ2-7; D tentatively fits TRBD1 or TRBD2 (5 bases each). CDR3 size: 15 residues. Trimming took 6 bases from V and 3 from J, leaving 18 bases between them. Germline V gives CDR1 MDHEN, CDR2 SYDVKM. CDR3 sequence reads: CASRERGAGNYEQYV. Written as DNA, the CDR3 is TGTGCCAGCAGAGAGAGGGGCGCCGGAAACTACGAGCAGTACGTC.

This rearrangement joins TRBV5-1 to TRBJ1-1, with D unresolved. The germline V gene has CDR1 SGHRS and CDR2 YFSETQ. The CDR3 is made up of 15 amino acids. The germline V and J ends were trimmed by 2 bases and 0 bases, with 11 bases remaining between them. CDR3 nucleotides: TGCGCCAGCAGCTTTATGACGGGGATGAACACTGAAGCTTTCTTT. Residues: CASSFMTGMNTEAFF.

This clone was seen only once. The chain carries TRBV5-4 and TRBJ1-1, with 7 bases that match TRBD1. Per germline, CDR1 SGHNT and CDR2 YYREEE (reference sequence). With 1 base clipped from V and 0 bases from J, the junction kept 0 bases outside the gene matches. This CDR3 is built from 14 residues. The CDR3 sequence: CASSLRGLNTEAFF. In nucleotides, the CDR3 is TGTGCCAGCAGCTTGAGGGGGCTGAACACTGAAGCTTTCTTT.

The genes are TRBV3-1 (or the pseudogene TRBV3-2) and TRBJ1-3; D gene unclear. This CDR3 has 15 residues. Trimming left V 1 base short and J 0 bases short, with 7 bases between. The germline gives CDR1 LGHDT, CDR2 YNNKEL (reference sequence). The CDR3 reads CASSQGRVSGNTIYF. The CDR3 region has the DNA TGTGCCAGCAGCCAAGGACGGGTCTCTGGAAACACCATATATTTT.

The J gene is TRBJ2-6, the V gene TRBV11-2, with no clear D. The V end lost 1 base, the J end lost 1 base, and 11 bases lay between the germline ends. There are 17 residues in the CDR3. Germline values: CDR1 SGHAT, CDR2 FQNNGV. The CDR3 sequence is CASSLGPASSGANVLTF. The CDR3 bases are TGTGCCAGCAGCTTAGGTCCGGCGAGTTCTGGGGCCAACGTCCTGACTTTC.

The J gene is TRBJ2-5, the V gene TRBV24-1; TRBD1 matches 7 bases. After removal of 4 bases from V and 3 bases from J, the junction contained 10 bases not matched to a gene. Germline assignment: CDR1 KGHDR and CDR2 SFDVKD. The CDR3 consists of 16 residues. CDR3 nucleotides: TGTGCCACCAGTGACACGAAGGACAGGCCCGAAGAGACCCAGTACTTC. Amino acid sequence: CATSDTKDRPEETQYF.

This sequence joins TRBV6-4 and TRBJ1-1, with D maybe TRBD1 (5 bases). V lost 0 bases and J lost 10, with 12 bases in between. This CDR3 has 13 residues. Germline loops: CDR1 MRHNA, CDR2 SNTAGT. CDR3 sequence reads: CASSDSSGLRAFF. The CDR3 coding sequence is TGTGCCAGCAGTGACTCGTCAGGGTTGCGAGCTTTCTTT.

This clone was counted once. The chain joins TRBV5-1 to TRBJ2-5; D ambiguous. Germline V gene sequence: CDR1 SGHRS, CDR2 YFSETQ. This CDR3 has 14 amino acids. Trimming pared 5 bases from V and 1 base from J, leaving 12 bases between. The CDR3 protein is CASRPLRSQETQYF. The CDR3 DNA sequence: TGCGCCAGCAGACCCTTGAGGAGCCAAGAGACCCAGTACTTC.

The chain couples TRBV4-1 to TRBJ2-5, with 14 bases fitting TRBD2. The CDR3 loop spans 16 amino acids. Looked up from germline, CDR1 is MGHRA and CDR2 is YSYEKL. The trim removed 4 bases at V and 2 bases at J, leaving 3 bases unmatched. CDR3 loop: CASSLGTSGGQETQYF. CDR3 DNA sequence: TGCGCCAGCAGCCTGGGGACTAGCGGGGGACAAGAGACCCAGTACTTC.

The chain links TRBV2 to TRBJ1-3; tentatively, D is TRBD1 (5 bases). This CDR3 spans 14 amino acids. CDR1 SNHLY and CDR2 FYNNEI come from the germline V gene. Trimming pared 7 bases from V and 2 bases from J, leaving 12 bases between. The CDR3 DNA reads as TGTGCCAGCAATGCCCAGGGCCCTGGAAACACCATATATTTT. Translating gives CASNAQGPGNTIYF.

The rearrangement uses TRBV11-2 and TRBJ1-2; D ambiguous. The V and J ends lost 1 base and 2 bases respectively, with 8 bases between them. From germline, CDR1 is SGHAT and CDR2 FQNNGV. The CDR3 totals 14 residues. In DNA form, the CDR3 reads TGTGCCAGCAGCTTAGTTGACTTCAACTATGGCTACACCTTC. It translates to CASSLVDFNYGYTF.